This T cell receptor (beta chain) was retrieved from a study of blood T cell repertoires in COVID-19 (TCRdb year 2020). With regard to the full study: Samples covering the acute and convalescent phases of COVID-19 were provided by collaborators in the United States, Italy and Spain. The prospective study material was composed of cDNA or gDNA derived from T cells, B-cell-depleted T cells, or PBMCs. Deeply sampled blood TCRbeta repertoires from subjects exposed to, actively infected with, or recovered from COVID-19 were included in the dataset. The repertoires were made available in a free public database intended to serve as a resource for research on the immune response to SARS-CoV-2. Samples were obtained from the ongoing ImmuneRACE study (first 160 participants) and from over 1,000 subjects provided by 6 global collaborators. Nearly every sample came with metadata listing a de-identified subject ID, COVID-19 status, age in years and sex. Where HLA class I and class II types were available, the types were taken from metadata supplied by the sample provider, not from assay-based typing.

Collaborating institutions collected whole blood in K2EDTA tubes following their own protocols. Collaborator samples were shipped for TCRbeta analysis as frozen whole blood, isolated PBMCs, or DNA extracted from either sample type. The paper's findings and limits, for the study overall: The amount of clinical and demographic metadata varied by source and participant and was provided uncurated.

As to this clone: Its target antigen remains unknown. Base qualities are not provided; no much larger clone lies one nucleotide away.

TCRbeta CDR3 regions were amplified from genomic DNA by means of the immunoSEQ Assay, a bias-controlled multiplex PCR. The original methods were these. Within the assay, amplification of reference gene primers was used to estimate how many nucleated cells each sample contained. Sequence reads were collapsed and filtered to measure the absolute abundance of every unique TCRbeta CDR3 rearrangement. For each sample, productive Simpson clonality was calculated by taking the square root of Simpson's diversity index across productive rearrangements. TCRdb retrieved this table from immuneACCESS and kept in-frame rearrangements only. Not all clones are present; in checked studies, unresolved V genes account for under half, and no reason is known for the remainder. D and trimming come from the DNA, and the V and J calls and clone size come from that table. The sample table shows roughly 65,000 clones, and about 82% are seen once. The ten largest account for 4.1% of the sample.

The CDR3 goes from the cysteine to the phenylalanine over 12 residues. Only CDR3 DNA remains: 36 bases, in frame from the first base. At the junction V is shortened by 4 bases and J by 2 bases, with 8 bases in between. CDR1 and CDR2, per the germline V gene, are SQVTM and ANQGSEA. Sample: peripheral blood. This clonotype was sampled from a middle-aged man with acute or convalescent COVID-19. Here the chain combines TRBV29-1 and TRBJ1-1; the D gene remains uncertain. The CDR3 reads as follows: CSVGTGNTEAFF. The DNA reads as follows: TGCAGCGTTGGGACGGGAAACACTGAAGCTTTCTTT.